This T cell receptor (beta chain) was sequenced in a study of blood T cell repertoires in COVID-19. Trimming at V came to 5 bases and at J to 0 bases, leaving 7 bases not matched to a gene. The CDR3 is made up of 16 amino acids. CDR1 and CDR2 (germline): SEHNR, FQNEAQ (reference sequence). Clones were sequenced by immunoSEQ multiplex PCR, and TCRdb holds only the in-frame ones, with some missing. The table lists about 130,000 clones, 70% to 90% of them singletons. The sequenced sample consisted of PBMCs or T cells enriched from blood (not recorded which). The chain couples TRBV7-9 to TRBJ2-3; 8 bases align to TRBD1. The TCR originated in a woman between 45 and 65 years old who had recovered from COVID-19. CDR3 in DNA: TGTGCCAGCAGCCTGAGGACAGGGCTCAGCACAGATACGCAGTATTTT. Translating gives CASSLRTGLSTDTQYF.